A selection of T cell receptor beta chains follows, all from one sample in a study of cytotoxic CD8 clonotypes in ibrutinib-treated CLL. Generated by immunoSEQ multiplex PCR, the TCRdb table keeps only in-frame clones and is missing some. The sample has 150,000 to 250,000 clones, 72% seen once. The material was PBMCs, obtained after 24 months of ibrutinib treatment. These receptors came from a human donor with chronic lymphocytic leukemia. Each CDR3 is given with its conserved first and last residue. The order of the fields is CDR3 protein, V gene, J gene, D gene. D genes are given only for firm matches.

CDR3 protein: CASSQGAGDGGYEQYF
V gene: TRBV4-2
J gene: TRBJ2-7
D gene: NA

CDR3 protein: CASSLAVTNEQFF
V gene: TRBV27
J gene: TRBJ2-1
D gene: NA

CDR3 protein: CASSLISGKNEKLFF
V gene: TRBV7-9
J gene: TRBJ1-4
D gene: NA

CDR3 protein: CASSLEEGREQYF
V gene: TRBV5-6
J gene: TRBJ2-7
D gene: NA

CDR3 protein: CASSPNGQGFAGELFF
V gene: TRBV18
J gene: TRBJ2-2
D gene: TRBD1

CDR3 protein: CASSSGGLQGRLYEQYF
V gene: TRBV7-2
J gene: TRBJ2-7
D gene: TRBD1

CDR3 protein: CASSDPMGSEQFF
V gene: TRBV25-1
J gene: TRBJ2-1
D gene: NA

CDR3 protein: CASSVVDAPNEKLFF
V gene: TRBV9
J gene: TRBJ1-4
D gene: NA

CDR3 protein: CAISGGLAGVVGNEQFF
V gene: TRBV10-3
J gene: TRBJ2-1
D gene: TRBD2

CDR3 protein: CASSVGADSYNEQFF
V gene: TRBV9
J gene: TRBJ2-1
D gene: NA

CDR3 protein: CASIPGRRGRFDTEAFF
V gene: TRBV5-1
J gene: TRBJ1-1
D gene: TRBD1

CDR3 protein: CASSLYIRSTEAFF
V gene: TRBV28
J gene: TRBJ1-1
D gene: NA

CDR3 protein: CASSYAADSYNEQFF
V gene: TRBV6-5
J gene: TRBJ2-1
D gene: NA

CDR3 protein: CASSIGESGQGHTQYF
V gene: TRBV19
J gene: TRBJ2-3
D gene: TRBD1

CDR3 protein: CASRRSGYLSYEQYF
V gene: TRBV6-5
J gene: TRBJ2-7
D gene: NA

CDR3 protein: CASSDFDNSNQPQHF
V gene: TRBV25-1
J gene: TRBJ1-5
D gene: NA

CDR3 protein: CSARKDGEAFF
V gene: TRBV20-1
J gene: TRBJ1-1
D gene: NA

CDR3 protein: CASSLDRGLYNEQFF
V gene: TRBV11-2
J gene: TRBJ2-1
D gene: NA

CDR3 protein: CAISLTGSVYGYTF
V gene: TRBV10-3
J gene: TRBJ1-2
D gene: TRBD1

CDR3 protein: CASSDDPSGANEQFF
V gene: TRBV5-1
J gene: TRBJ2-1
D gene: NA

CDR3 protein: CASSQVTGSSYEQYF
V gene: TRBV4-3
J gene: TRBJ2-7
D gene: NA

CDR3 protein: CASSFGLNTEAFF
V gene: TRBV27
J gene: TRBJ1-1
D gene: NA

CDR3 protein: CASSFPVQTGYYEQYF
V gene: TRBV28
J gene: TRBJ2-7
D gene: NA

CDR3 protein: CASSPVSADIYEQYF
V gene: TRBV5-6
J gene: TRBJ2-7
D gene: NA

CDR3 protein: CASSLGPQQGPFYGYTF
V gene: TRBV5-1
J gene: TRBJ1-2
D gene: TRBD1

CDR3 protein: CASSWTSPNEQYF
V gene: TRBV28
J gene: TRBJ2-7
D gene: TRBD2

CDR3 protein: CASSDPTGAALTDTQYF
V gene: TRBV2
J gene: TRBJ2-3
D gene: TRBD1

CDR3 protein: CASSPDRENTQYF
V gene: TRBV11-2
J gene: TRBJ2-3
D gene: NA

CDR3 protein: CASSPRTFRSRGSNYGYTF
V gene: TRBV4-1
J gene: TRBJ1-2
D gene: NA

CDR3 protein: CASSRSTDTQYF
V gene: TRBV27
J gene: TRBJ2-3
D gene: NA